This TCR beta chain stems from a study of cytomegalovirus exposure and HLA in healthy donors. V was shortened by 6 bases and J by 4 bases, with 18 bases between the two germline ends. There are 15 residues in the CDR3. Germline V gives CDR1 MDHEN, CDR2 SYDVKM. Primers included in the PCR were 60 Vbeta and 13 Jbeta primers. The repertoire was sequenced with immunoSEQ multiplex PCR; TCRdb's copy has only in-frame clones and lacks some. The sample comprises roughly 130,000 clones, roughly 80% of which are singletons, and more than 3% rests with the top ten. The TCR was taken from a female donor in good health and CMV-seronegative. Input material: PBMCs. The chain links TRBV28 to TRBJ2-5; D is perhaps TRBD1 (6 bases). CDR3 nucleotides: TGTGCCAGCAGACCCGGGACAAGATTTCGAGAGACCCAGTACTTC. This sequence encodes CASRPGTRFRETQYF.